The next 20 T cell receptor beta chains were all read from a single sample in a study of T cell responses to AZD1222 COVID-19 vaccine. Measured with immunoSEQ multiplex PCR; TCRdb has only the in-frame clones, and not every one. Here the sample spans under 95,000 clones, almost 90% being singletons. Sequenced here: peripheral blood, sampled 28 days after the second AZD1222 dose. Receptors were obtained from an adult who received the AZD1222 COVID-19 vaccine.

V is TRBV9 and J is TRBJ2-7; weak D call: TRBD2 (6 bases). The CDR3 is 17 residues long. Germline CDR1 and CDR2: SGDLS and YYNGEE. V lost 3 bases and J lost 2, with 21 bases in between. CDR3 coding DNA: TGTGCCAGCAGCGCAGAAACTCCCGGGACGGGAGCCTACGAGCAGTACTTC. This sequence encodes CASSAETPGTGAYEQYF.

The chain employs TRBV11-2 and TRBJ2-7, with D possibly matching TRBD2 (5 bases). Germline CDR1 SGHAT, CDR2 FQNNGV. With 4 bases removed from V and 3 bases from J, the gap between germline ends came to 13 bases. CDR3 size: 14 residues. CDR3 bases: TGTGCCAGCAGCTCCCTCCGAGGGAGCTACGAGCAGTACTTC. Amino acids: CASSSLRGSYEQYF. Looking up the rest from reference TRBV11-2 and TRBJ2-7 gives the full variable domain: EAGVAQSPRYKIIEKRQSVAFWCNPISGHATLYWYQQILGQGPKLLIQFQNNGVVDDSQLPKDRFSAERLKGVDSTLKIQPAKLEDSAVYLCASSSLRGSYEQYFGPGTRLTVT.

Here the CDR3 reads CASSPSGTTSYGYTF. The CDR3, as DNA: TGTGCCAGCTCACCCAGCGGGACAACCTCCTATGGCTACACCTTC. The chain links TRBV18 to TRBJ1-2; D perhaps matches TRBD1 (6 bases). In germline, CDR1 is KGHSH, CDR2 LQKENI. The germline V and J ends were trimmed by 3 bases and 4 bases, with 15 bases remaining between them. This CDR3 region has 15 residues.

This chain uses TRBV27 with TRBJ2-3; D is unresolved. Trimming removed 5 bases from V and 5 bases from J, with 8 bases in between. This CDR3 has 12 amino acids. CDR1 and CDR2 (germline): MNHEY, SMNVEV (reference sequence). CDR3 protein: CASSHPRDTQYF. Here the CDR3 DNA reads TGTGCCAGCAGTCACCCCCGAGATACGCAGTATTTT.

Concerning this clone itself: Other DNA sequences within the sample encode an identical CDR3. This rearrangement joins TRBV3-1 (or the pseudogene TRBV3-2) to TRBJ1-3; D is unresolved. This CDR3 has 13 residues. Germline V lookup: CDR1 LGHDT, CDR2 YNNKEL (reference sequence). V gave up 1 base and J gave up 2 bases, with 3 bases separating them. In DNA, the CDR3 is TGTGCCAGCAGCCAAGGACCTGGAAACACCATATATTTT. Translation: CASSQGPGNTIYF.

This chain joins TRBV30 and TRBJ1-2; D call uncertain. The V gene lost 0 bases and the J gene lost 4 bases, with 12 bases spanning the gap. Per germline, CDR1 GTSNPN and CDR2 SVGIG (reference sequence). The length of the CDR3 is 14 residues. The CDR3 spells CAWSVPGLGYGYTF. CDR3 DNA: TGTGCCTGGAGTGTCCCGGGGTTGGGCTATGGCTACACCTTC.

The genes are TRBV28 and TRBJ1-6, with D tentatively TRBD1 (5 bases). Germline values: CDR1 MDHEN, CDR2 SYDVKM. CDR3 length equals 14 residues. V lost 6 bases and J lost 6, with 12 bases in between. CDR3 nucleotides: TGTGCCAGCAGATGGGGACCTATTAATTCACCCCTCCACTTT. It encodes CASRWGPINSPLHF.

J is TRBJ2-7 and V is TRBV18, with TRBD2 matching over 8 bases. CDR3 size: 16 residues. Unmatched junction bases numbered 10, after V lost 3 bases and J lost 3 bases. The germline V gene has CDR1 KGHSH and CDR2 LQKENI. The CDR3 DNA follows: TGTGCCAGCTCACCGGGCGCGGGGGGAACCATCTACGAGCAGTACTTC. This gives the protein CASSPGAGGTIYEQYF.

The rearrangement uses TRBV30 and TRBJ1-1, with 8 bases fitting TRBD1. The CDR3 sequence is 13 residues long. V lost 0 bases and J lost 11; bases outside the gene matches: 8. Germline V gene data show CDR1 as GTSNPN and CDR2 as SVGIG (reference sequence). The CDR3 coding sequence is TGTGCCTGGAGTGTGGCAGGGGGCCTCGGTGCTTTCTTT. It specifies CAWSVAGGLGAFF.

This clone was counted only a few times. The rearrangement links TRBV4-1 to TRBJ1-6, with a possible D match to TRBD1 (5 bases). V was shortened by 3 bases and J by 0 bases, with 9 bases between the two germline ends. The CDR3 loop spans 16 amino acids. Germline CDR1 reads MGHRA; CDR2 reads YSYEKL. CDR3 sequence: CASSQGVSSYNSPLHF. The CDR3 DNA reads as TGCGCCAGCAGCCAGGGGGTTAGCTCCTATAATTCACCCCTCCACTTT.

The J gene is TRBJ1-1, the V gene TRBV6-6, with D possibly being TRBD1 (6 bases). CDR3 size: 13 residues. Trimming removed 7 bases at V and 1 base at J, with 10 bases between. From germline, CDR1 is MNHNY and CDR2 SVGAGI (reference sequence). CDR3 region: CASTLDRNTEAFF. The CDR3 bases are TGTGCCAGCACCCTGGACAGGAACACTGAAGCTTTCTTT.

The chain carries TRBV7-2 and TRBJ2-3, with 11 bases matching TRBD2. The CDR3 is made up of 17 amino acids. The germline gives CDR1 SGHTA, CDR2 FQGNSA. V trimming: 0 bases; J trimming: 5 bases; junction bases outside the gene matches: 7. CDR3 nucleotide sequence: TGTGCCAGCAGCTTAGCAGGTTCTAGCGGGGGGAGAGATACGCAGTATTTT. Its translation: CASSLAGSSGGRDTQYF.

The chain links TRBV2 to TRBJ2-1; no clear D. Germline CDR1 and CDR2: SNHLY and FYNNEI. The CDR3 is 14 amino acids. Trimming pared 7 bases from V and 0 bases from J, leaving 10 bases between. Written as DNA, the CDR3 is TGTGCCAGCAATGGAAGGGTCTCCTACAATGAGCAGTTCTTC. Translating gives CASNGRVSYNEQFF. The entire variable domain, with the rest obtained from reference TRBV2 and TRBJ2-1, is as follows: EPEVTQTPSHQVTQMGQEVILRCVPISNHLYFYWYRQILGQKVEFLVSFYNNEISEKSEIFDDQFSVERPDGSNFTLKIRSTKLEDSAMYFCASNGRVSYNEQFFGPGTRLTVL.

The V call is TRBV30, the J call TRBJ1-1, with 8 bases aligning to TRBD1. Losses at the gene ends were 7 bases for V and 5 bases for J; bases not matched to a gene: 3. The CDR3 covers 11 residues. The V gene's germline CDR1 is GTSNPN and CDR2 SVGIG (reference sequence). The CDR3: CASDRGTEAFF. The DNA of the CDR3 is TGTGCCTCCGACAGGGGAACTGAAGCTTTCTTT.

J is TRBJ2-7 and V is TRBV6-5, with 8 bases matching TRBD1. V lost 6 bases and J lost 3; bases outside the gene matches: 7. The CDR3 has 14 amino acids. Per the germline V gene, CDR1 is MNHEY and CDR2 is SVGAGI. CDR3 nucleotide sequence: TGTGCCAGCAGGCCGGGACAGGCCAACTACGAGCAGTACTTC. This encodes CASRPGQANYEQYF.

The rearrangement uses TRBV6-5 and TRBJ1-5; D is possibly TRBD1 (5 bases). Looked up from germline, CDR1 is MNHEY and CDR2 is SVGAGI. The CDR3 covers 15 residues. V was trimmed by 2 bases and J by 0 bases, leaving 8 bases between them. CDR3 region: CASSYNGGSNQPQHF. CDR3 sequence (DNA): TGTGCCAGCAGTTACAATGGGGGTAGCAATCAGCCCCAGCATTTT.

In this sample, this clone turned up a few times. This chain links TRBV24-1 with TRBJ2-3, with D tentatively TRBD2 (7 bases). The CDR3 length is 16 residues. Germline V lookup: CDR1 KGHDR, CDR2 SFDVKD. The germline V and J ends were trimmed by 4 bases and 1 base, with 14 bases remaining between them. The chain's CDR3 is CATSDWGGPGTDTQYF. CDR3 sequence (DNA): TGTGCCACCAGTGACTGGGGGGGGCCGGGCACAGATACGCAGTATTTT.

The chain couples TRBV5-1 to TRBJ2-5; 7 nucleotides align to TRBD1. In germline, CDR1 is SGHRS, CDR2 YFSETQ. Losses at the gene ends were 7 bases for V and 1 base for J; bases not matched to a gene: 7. This CDR3 comprises 14 residues. CDR3 in amino acids: CASSRQGLQETQYF. DNA for the CDR3: TGCGCCAGCTCGCGACAGGGCCTCCAAGAGACCCAGTACTTC.

The chain has TRBV14 and TRBJ1-1; D possibly corresponds to TRBD1 (5 bases). Germline V gene data show CDR1 as SGHDN and CDR2 as FVKESK. Trimming removed 3 bases from V and 5 bases from J, with 10 bases in between. CDR3 length equals 13 residues. The CDR3 protein is CASSHMGGTEAFF. The CDR3 bases are TGTGCCAGCAGCCATATGGGGGGGACTGAAGCTTTCTTT.

CDR3: CASSQRSGSPLHF. The CDR3 DNA follows: TGTGCCAGCAGCCAGAGGAGTGGATCACCCCTCCACTTT. The chain is built from TRBV5-4 and TRBJ1-6; D is unresolved. Germline lookup yields CDR1 SGHNT and CDR2 YYREEE (reference sequence). V lost 4 bases, J lost 10 bases, and 12 bases lay in between. This CDR3 comprises 13 residues.